This T cell receptor (beta chain) was identified during a study of blood T cell repertoires in COVID-19. Data came from immunoSEQ multiplex PCR; TCRdb stores just in-frame clones and leaves some out. The sample records about 74,000 clones, about four fifths being singletons. V shed 8 bases and J shed 8 bases, with 18 bases lying between them. The CDR3 loop spans 13 amino acids. Germline loops: CDR1 MDHEN, CDR2 SYDVKM. The chain couples TRBV28 to TRBJ1-2, with D maybe TRBD1 (6 bases). The receptor's source is a man aged 65 to 85 with acute or convalescent COVID-19. The specimen sequenced was peripheral blood. The CDR3 nucleotides read TGTGCCAGCGGGGGAAGCTACAGGGAGGGCTACACCTTC. This encodes CASGGSYREGYTF.